A selection of T cell receptor beta chains follows, all from one sample in a study of technical replicates of blood from several donors. The method was immunoSEQ multiplex PCR; TCRdb's version includes in-frame clones alone and lacks a portion of them. The table lists approximately 59,000 clones, about 86% of them singletons, with about 5% in the top ten. Sequencing input: PBMCs. These receptors originate from a human donor in good health. Some clones in this sample may be carry-over from other donors' samples. The CDR3 runs from the conserved cysteine through the conserved F or W. The order of the fields is V gene, clone size, D gene, CDR3 protein. The D gene is left open where the match is weak. Some rows have no size entry. The others give once, few or many, or a class for an expanded clone.

TRBV4-1	-	-	CASSQDQDSPMGGYTF
TRBV5-3	-	TRBD2	CARSLDQRGQETQYF
TRBV19	once	TRBD1	CASGSGGWQPQHF
TRBV2	-	TRBD1	CASRVGGMNTEAFF
TRBV7-9	-	TRBD1	CASSLAGTGRSYEQYF
TRBV10-2	-	-	CASSELGGDYNEQFF
TRBV11-3	-	TRBD1	CASSSGQGAHEQYF
TRBV5-8	-	TRBD1	CASSSDRGRTEAFF
TRBV7-2	-	-	CASSFGVTQYF
TRBV11-3	-	-	CASSLDWRRNEQFF
TRBV29-1	-	TRBD1	CSVVGQGSSGNTIYF
TRBV28	-	TRBD1	CASSLETGRYNEKLFF
TRBV5-4	-	TRBD2	CASSLAGGRAGYNEQFF
TRBV29-1	-	TRBD1	CSVEGQGYTGELFF
TRBV19	-	TRBD1	CASSEGALDEQYF
TRBV7-2	-	-	CASSLGGWGGIQYF
TRBV2	once	-	CASLTGLATNEKLFF
TRBV5-1	-	TRBD1	CASSEQGKGTEAFF
TRBV30	-	-	CAWSISRAVTDTQYF
TRBV30	-	-	CAWHRENGSPLHF
TRBV7-9	-	TRBD2	CASSLAQGLAGIDTQYF
TRBV15	-	TRBD1	CATSRMGQQETQYF
TRBV18	-	-	CASSPTLGGDTIYF
TRBV7-2	-	-	CASSLQAPDGYTF
TRBV6-6	-	-	CASSSDSPEQYF
TRBV7-2	-	TRBD2	CASSSLAGGPREQYF
TRBV6-6	-	-	CASSYSLLRDYGYTF
TRBV18	-	-	CASSTSRGAHNEQFF
TRBV6-5	-	-	CASSSLASTYNEQFF
TRBV7-2	-	-	CASSTRISGAVNEQFF
TRBV12-1	-	-	CASSSGFRELAGGPSSYEQYF
TRBV6-5	few	TRBD1	CASSYSSTGLNTEAFF
TRBV7-2	-	TRBD1	CASSQGVGTGELEAFF
TRBV7-9	-	TRBD1	CASSPQGAREQYF
TRBV10-1	-	-	CASSAGVDRAYEQYF
TRBV5-4	-	TRBD1	CASSLDRGPGNTIYF
TRBV4-2	-	TRBD2	CASSQDSASGYEQYF
TRBV7-9	-	TRBD1	CASSSGGDTQYF